One sample yielded the 29 T cell receptor beta chains listed below, sequenced in a study of T cell responses to AZD1222 COVID-19 vaccine. Clones were sequenced by immunoSEQ multiplex PCR, and TCRdb holds only the in-frame ones, with some missing. The repertoire holds some 100,000 clones, with around nine tenths as singletons. Material: peripheral blood, obtained on day 0 of AZD1222 vaccination. These receptors were collected from an adult in good health.

V gene TRBV27 combines with J gene TRBJ1-6; TRBD1 matches at 8 bases. The CDR3 totals 14 residues. CDR1 is MNHEY, CDR2 SMNVEV, per germline (reference sequence). J lost 8 bases, V lost 6 bases, and 6 bases had no gene match. As DNA, the CDR3 is TGTGCCAGCAGAAGAGGACAGGGTGATTCACCCCTCCACTTT. Its translation is CASRRGQGDSPLHF.

The rearrangement joins TRBV12-3 or TRBV12-4 to TRBJ1-3; D is unclear. The CDR3 covers 12 residues. V was pared by 7 bases and J by 4 bases, with 8 bases between. In nucleotides, the CDR3 is TGTGCCAGCACAGAACTCGGAAACACCATATATTTT. Translating it yields CASTELGNTIYF.

The chain combines TRBV6-2 or TRBV6-3 with TRBJ1-1; perhaps TRBD1 as D (5 bases). Trimming took 4 bases from V and 7 from J, leaving 10 bases between them. Germline V lookup: CDR1 MNHEY, CDR2 SVGEGT. This CDR3 comprises 12 residues. CDR3 amino acids: CASSLGVGEAFF. The CDR3 DNA follows: TGTGCCAGCAGTTTAGGGGTCGGTGAAGCTTTCTTT.

V is TRBV4-3 and J is TRBJ1-2; TRBD1 might be the D (5 bases). This CDR3 has 15 amino acids. Germline CDR1 and CDR2: LGHNA and YSLEER. The ends were cut back, 5 bases at V and 4 bases at J, with 17 bases in the middle. The chain's CDR3 is CASSNPGAAGYGYTF. CDR3 nucleotide sequence: TGCGCCAGCAGCAATCCCGGGGCCGCGGGCTATGGCTACACCTTC.

The chain employs TRBV29-1 and TRBJ2-2, with 11 bases identical to TRBD2. Germline lookup yields CDR1 SQVTM and CDR2 ANQGSEA. This CDR3 spans 14 amino acids. Trimming at V came to 7 bases and at J to 1 base, leaving 2 bases not matched to a gene. The CDR3 loop reads CSAGLAGNTGELFF. The CDR3, as DNA: TGCAGCGCCGGACTAGCGGGGAACACCGGGGAGCTGTTTTTT.

In its sample, this clone was seen a few times. The rearrangement uses TRBV11-2 and TRBJ2-5; TRBD1 might be the D (5 bases). The CDR3 loop spans 15 amino acids. V was shortened by 5 bases and J by 0 bases, with 13 bases between the two germline ends. Germline V gene data show CDR1 as SGHAT and CDR2 as FQNNGV. The CDR3 region is CASSHSRVYQETQYF. CDR3 nucleotide sequence: TGTGCCAGCAGCCATAGCAGGGTGTACCAAGAGACCCAGTACTTC.

The chain employs TRBV7-2 and TRBJ2-1, with 7 nucleotides matching TRBD2. The CDR3 length is 16 residues. CDR1 SGHTA and CDR2 FQGNSA come from the germline V gene. V lost 1 base and J lost 8; bases outside the gene matches: 11. The DNA for the CDR3 is TGTGCCAGCAGCTTAGGTGGTGGCGGGGGAAGGGATGAGCAGTTCTTC. This sequence encodes CASSLGGGGGRDEQFF.

This rearrangement joins TRBV30 to TRBJ1-2; no reliable D call. Germline CDR1 reads GTSNPN; CDR2 reads SVGIG (reference sequence). V was shortened by 2 bases and J by 5 bases, with 12 bases between the two germline ends. The CDR3 sequence is 13 residues long. In DNA form, the CDR3 reads TGTGCCTGGAGTTTGGGATCGCCTTATGGCTACACCTTC. This encodes CAWSLGSPYGYTF.

The chain uses TRBV4-1 and TRBJ2-5; 9 bases map to TRBD1. The CDR3 has 18 amino acids. Trimming took 1 base from V and 2 from J; bases not matched to a gene: 11. The germline CDR1 and CDR2 sequences are MGHRA and YSYEKL. As DNA, the CDR3 is TGCGCCAGCAGCCAAGCCAGCCGCACCGGGACAGGGCAAGAGACCCAGTACTTC. As protein: CASSQASRTGTGQETQYF.

This clone showed up just once. The chain recombines TRBV6-1 with TRBJ1-1; D uncertain. There are 11 residues in the CDR3. Germline values: CDR1 MNHNS, CDR2 SASEGT. V was shortened by 2 bases and J by 8 bases, with 6 bases between the two germline ends. DNA of the CDR3: TGTGCCAGCAGTGAATCTATCGAAGCTTTCTTT. Translating it yields CASSESIEAFF.

With respect to this clone: The sample contains more than one DNA sequence encoding this CDR3. V gene TRBV6-1 combines with J gene TRBJ1-1; TRBD1 agrees at 7 bases. The CDR3 loop spans 13 amino acids. The J segment lost 4 bases and the V segment lost 2 bases, leaving 1 base of the junction unmatched. Germline V gene lookup returns CDR1 MNHNS and CDR2 SASEGT. In nucleotides, the CDR3 is TGTGCCAGCAGTGAACGACAGGGCACTGAAGCTTTCTTT. Its protein is CASSERQGTEAFF.

The chain recombines TRBV7-9 with TRBJ2-1, with TRBD2 identical over 11 bases. J gave up 7 bases and V 10 bases, and 6 bases lay outside the gene matches. Germline V gene lookup returns CDR1 SEHNR and CDR2 FQNEAQ (reference sequence). The CDR3 runs 13 residues. The CDR3 DNA follows: TGTGCCACTTTCTCTAGCGGGGGGAATGAGCAGTTCTTC. It yields the protein CATFSSGGNEQFF.

The J gene is TRBJ1-3, the V gene TRBV25-1, with 9 nucleotides matching TRBD1. The CDR3 contains 17 residues. Germline loops: CDR1 MGHDK, CDR2 SYGVNS. V shed 5 bases and J 0 bases; nucleotides not matched to a gene: 8. The CDR3 nucleotides read TGTGCCAGCAGTAAACAGGGGGCCTCTATCTCTGGAAACACCATATATTTT. This gives the protein CASSKQGASISGNTIYF. Supplemented by reference TRBV25-1 and TRBJ1-3, the full variable domain reads EADIYQTPRYLVIGTGKKITLECSQTMGHDKMYWYQQDPGMELHLIHYSYGVNSTEKGDLSSESTVSRIRTEHFPLTLESARPSHTSQYLCASSKQGASISGNTIYFGEGSWLTVV.

The rearrangement links TRBV2 to TRBJ2-7; D not resolved. The ends were cut back, 4 bases at V and 3 bases at J, with 10 bases in the middle. CDR1 is SNHLY, CDR2 FYNNEI, per germline. CDR3 length: 13 residues. The CDR3 loop reads CASSVGSYYEQYF. In DNA, the CDR3 is TGTGCCAGCAGTGTGGGCAGCTACTACGAGCAGTACTTC.

The V gene is TRBV2, the J gene TRBJ1-5; D unresolved. Germline lookup yields CDR1 SNHLY and CDR2 FYNNEI. This CDR3 has 13 residues. V lost 5 bases and J 9 bases, leaving 14 bases between the germline ends. The chain's CDR3 is CASSWTDERPQHF. CDR3 DNA sequence: TGTGCCAGCAGTTGGACGGATGAGAGGCCCCAGCATTTT.

V is TRBV6-6 and J is TRBJ2-7; 10 positions agree with TRBD1. This CDR3 contains 17 residues. The V gene's germline CDR1 is MNHNY and CDR2 SVGAGI (reference sequence). The trim removed 5 bases at V and 1 base at J, leaving 11 bases unmatched. Here the CDR3 reads CASSRNTPGQGSYEQYF. The CDR3 nucleotides are TGTGCCAGCAGTCGAAACACTCCGGGACAGGGGTCCTACGAGCAGTACTTC.

The chain links TRBV5-1 to TRBJ2-5; a weak D match, TRBD1 (5 bases). V lost 5 bases and J 5 bases, leaving 13 bases between the germline ends. CDR3 size: 13 residues. Germline loops: CDR1 SGHRS, CDR2 YFSETQ. The CDR3 here is CASRGPGEETQYF. The CDR3 bases are TGCGCCAGCAGGGGGCCAGGAGAGGAGACCCAGTACTTC.

V gene TRBV3-1 (or the pseudogene TRBV3-2) combines with J gene TRBJ2-2, with 9 nucleotides matching TRBD1. V dropped 4 bases and J dropped 0; count of bases not matched to a gene: 3. Germline CDR1 LGHDT, CDR2 YNNKEL (reference sequence). The CDR3 runs 16 residues. CDR3 sequence reads: CASSPRDRANTGELFF. CDR3 in DNA: TGTGCCAGCAGCCCAAGGGACAGGGCGAACACCGGGGAGCTGTTTTTT.

The chain couples TRBV2 to TRBJ2-2, with TRBD2 identical over 12 bases. This CDR3 is built from 14 residues. V lost 8 bases, J lost 6 bases, and 4 bases stayed unmatched. Germline CDR1 is SNHLY and CDR2 is FYNNEI. CDR3 protein: CASSPSGGAGELFF. Here the CDR3 DNA reads TGTGCCAGCTCACCTAGCGGGGGGGCCGGGGAGCTGTTTTTT.

The chain has TRBV28 and TRBJ1-2; D may be TRBD1 (5 bases). Deletions cut 7 bases from V and 6 bases from J, with 18 bases between. Germline V gives CDR1 MDHEN, CDR2 SYDVKM. The CDR3 extends over 14 amino acids. The CDR3 nucleotides read TGTGCCAGCACCAAGCACACGGGGGTGAATGGCTACACCTTC. Protein sequence: CASTKHTGVNGYTF.

The chain has TRBV6-5 and TRBJ1-2; possibly TRBD1 for D (6 bases). This CDR3 contains 12 residues. The germline V and J ends were trimmed by 7 bases and 8 bases, with 14 bases remaining between them. The V gene's germline CDR1 is MNHEY and CDR2 SVGAGI. The CDR3 region is CASKNPRGGYTF. CDR3 DNA sequence: TGTGCCAGCAAAAACCCCAGGGGCGGCTACACCTTC.

This chain uses TRBV6-6 with TRBJ1-6; a weak D match, TRBD1 (5 bases). CDR1 MNHNY and CDR2 SVGAGI come from the germline V gene (reference sequence). V was cut by 6 bases and J by 7 bases, with 10 bases left in between. The CDR3 totals 13 residues. CDR3 in amino acids: CASSPRGNSPLHF. For the CDR3, the DNA is TGTGCCAGCAGCCCAAGGGGAAATTCACCCCTCCACTTT.

The rearrangement links TRBV19 to TRBJ2-2; the D gene is possibly TRBD1 (6 bases). This CDR3 is built from 14 residues. The germline V and J ends were trimmed by 5 bases and 4 bases, with 11 bases remaining between them. CDR1 and CDR2 from the germline V gene are LNHDA and SQIVND (reference sequence). CDR3: CASSQGGGTGELFF. The CDR3 coding sequence is TGTGCCAGTAGTCAAGGGGGTGGCACCGGGGAGCTGTTTTTT.

The chain couples TRBV19 to TRBJ1-2; D is unresolved. This CDR3 spans 14 amino acids. V was trimmed by 3 bases and J by 7 bases, leaving 15 bases between them. Germline V gene data show CDR1 as LNHDA and CDR2 as SQIVND (reference sequence). The CDR3 coding sequence is TGTGCCAGTAGTATTACGGGGTTGTTAGGTGGCTACACCTTC. Translated, it gives CASSITGLLGGYTF. The full variable domain, completed using reference TRBV19 and TRBJ1-2, is DGGITQSPKYLFRKEGQNVTLSCEQNLNHDAMYWYRQDPGQGLRLIYYSQIVNDFQKGDIAEGYSVSREKKESFPLTVTSAQKNPTAFYLCASSITGLLGGYTFGSGTRLTVV.

The chain has TRBV6-2 or TRBV6-3 and TRBJ1-3, with D unclear. CDR3 length: 15 amino acids. Germline V gene data show CDR1 as MNHEY and CDR2 as SVGEGT. V shed 0 bases and J shed 0 bases, with 6 bases lying between them. For the CDR3, the DNA is TGTGCCAGCAGTTACTCTCGGTCCTCTGGAAACACCATATATTTT. This codes for CASSYSRSSGNTIYF.

The chain is built from TRBV7-2 and TRBJ1-4, with a tentative D call TRBD1 (6 bases). V was cut by 3 bases and J by 8 bases, with 13 bases left in between. The CDR3 covers 14 residues. Germline V CDR1 and CDR2: SGHTA, FQGNSA. CDR3 nucleotide sequence: TGTGCCAGCAGCTTCTCCGCAGGGGAAGAAAAACTGTTTTTT. Its protein product is CASSFSAGEEKLFF.

The CDR3 reads CASSPQGVAGGRRSYNEQFF. In nucleotides, the CDR3 is TGTGCCAGCTCACCACAAGGTGTAGCGGGGGGGCGTCGGTCGTACAATGAGCAGTTCTTC. V and J are TRBV18 and TRBJ2-1, with 11 bases fitting TRBD2. Germline lookup yields CDR1 KGHSH and CDR2 LQKENI. CDR3 length equals 20 residues. J gave up 4 bases and V 1 base, and 15 bases lay outside the gene matches.

This rearrangement joins TRBV4-1 to TRBJ2-4; D gene uncertain. Germline CDR1 reads MGHRA; CDR2 reads YSYEKL. Trimming left V 1 base short and J 0 bases short, with 13 bases between. CDR3 length: 17 amino acids. The CDR3: CASSQAMGFIAKNIQYF. For the CDR3, the DNA is TGCGCCAGCAGCCAAGCGATGGGGTTTATAGCCAAAAACATTCAGTACTTC.

The chain uses TRBV27 and TRBJ2-3, with 9 nucleotides matching TRBD2. Germline V gene data show CDR1 as MNHEY and CDR2 as SMNVEV (reference sequence). The CDR3 has 13 amino acids. The V gene end was trimmed by 6 bases and the J gene end by 5 bases; junction bases not matched to a gene: 3. CDR3: CASRASGVDTQYF. DNA for the CDR3: TGTGCCAGCAGGGCTAGCGGGGTAGATACGCAGTATTTT.